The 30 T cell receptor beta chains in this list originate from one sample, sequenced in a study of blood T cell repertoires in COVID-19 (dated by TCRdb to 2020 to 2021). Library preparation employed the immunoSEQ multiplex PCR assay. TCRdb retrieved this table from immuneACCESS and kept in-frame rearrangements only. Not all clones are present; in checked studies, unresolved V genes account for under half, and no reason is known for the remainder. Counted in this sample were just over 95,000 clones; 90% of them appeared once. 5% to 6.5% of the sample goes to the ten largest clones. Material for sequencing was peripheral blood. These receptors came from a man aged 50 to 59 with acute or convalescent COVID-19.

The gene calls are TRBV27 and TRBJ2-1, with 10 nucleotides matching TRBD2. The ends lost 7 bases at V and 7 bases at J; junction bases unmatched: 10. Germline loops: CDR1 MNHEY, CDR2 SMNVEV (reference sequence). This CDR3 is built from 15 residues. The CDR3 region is CASTLAGGVGNEQFF. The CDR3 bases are TGTGCCAGCACCTTAGCGGGAGGTGTAGGGAATGAGCAGTTCTTC.

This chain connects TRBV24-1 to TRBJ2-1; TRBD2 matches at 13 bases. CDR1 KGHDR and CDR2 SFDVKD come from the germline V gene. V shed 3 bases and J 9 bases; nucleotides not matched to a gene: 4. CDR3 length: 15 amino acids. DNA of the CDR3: TGTGCCACCAGTGATGGACTAGCGGGAGTGAGTGAGCAGTTCTTC. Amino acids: CATSDGLAGVSEQFF.

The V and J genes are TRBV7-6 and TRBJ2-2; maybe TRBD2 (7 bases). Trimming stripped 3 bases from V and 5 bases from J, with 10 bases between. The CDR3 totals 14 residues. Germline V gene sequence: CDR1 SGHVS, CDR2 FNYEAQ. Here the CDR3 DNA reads TGTGCCAGCAGCTTCGAGGGGGGGACCGGGGAGCTGTTTTTT. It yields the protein CASSFEGGTGELFF.

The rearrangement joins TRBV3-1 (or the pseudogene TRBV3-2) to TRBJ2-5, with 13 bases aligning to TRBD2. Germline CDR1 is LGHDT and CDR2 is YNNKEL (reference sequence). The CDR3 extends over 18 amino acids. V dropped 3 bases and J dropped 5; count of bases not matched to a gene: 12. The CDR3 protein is CASSHDITGTSGKETQYF. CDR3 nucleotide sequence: TGTGCCAGCAGCCATGACATTACCGGGACTAGCGGGAAGGAGACCCAGTACTTC.

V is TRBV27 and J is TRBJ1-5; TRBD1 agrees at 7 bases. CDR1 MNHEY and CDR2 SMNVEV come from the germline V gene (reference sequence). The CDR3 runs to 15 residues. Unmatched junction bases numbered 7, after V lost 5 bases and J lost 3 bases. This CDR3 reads CASSPRTGLNQPQHF. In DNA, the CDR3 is TGTGCCAGCAGTCCGCGGACAGGCCTCAATCAGCCCCAGCATTTT.

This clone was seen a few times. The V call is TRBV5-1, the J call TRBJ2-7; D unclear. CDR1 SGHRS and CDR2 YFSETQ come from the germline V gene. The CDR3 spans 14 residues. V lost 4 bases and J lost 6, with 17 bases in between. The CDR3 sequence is CASSHPPGQLEQYF. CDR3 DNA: TGCGCCAGCAGCCACCCCCCAGGCCAACTCGAGCAGTACTTC.

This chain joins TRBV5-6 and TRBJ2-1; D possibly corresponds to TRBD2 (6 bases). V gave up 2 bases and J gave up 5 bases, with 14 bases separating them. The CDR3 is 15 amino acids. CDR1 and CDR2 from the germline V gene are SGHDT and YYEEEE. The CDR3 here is CASSLPAGWDNEQFF. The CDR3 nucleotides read TGTGCCAGCAGCTTACCCGCGGGGTGGGACAATGAGCAGTTCTTC.

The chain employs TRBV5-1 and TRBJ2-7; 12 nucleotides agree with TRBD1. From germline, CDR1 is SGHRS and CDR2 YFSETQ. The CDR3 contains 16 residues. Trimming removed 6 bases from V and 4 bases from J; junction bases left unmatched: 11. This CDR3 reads CASNDRGTGGGYEQYF. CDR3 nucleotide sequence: TGCGCCAGCAACGACCGCGGGACAGGGGGCGGATACGAGCAGTACTTC.

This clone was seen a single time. The CDR3 DNA is TGCGCCAGCAGCTTGGAGGGGCAGGGCACCGGGGAGCTGTTTTTT. Translation gives CASSLEGQGTGELFF. The chain uses TRBV5-1 and TRBJ2-2, with D perhaps matching TRBD1 (5 bases). CDR3 length: 15 amino acids. In germline, CDR1 is SGHRS, CDR2 YFSETQ. The ends were cut back, 0 bases at V and 4 bases at J, with 10 bases in the middle.

CDR3 region: CASSPQGAVRNTEAFF. The CDR3 DNA reads as TGTGCCAGCTCACCGCAGGGGGCGGTGCGGAACACTGAAGCTTTCTTT. The V and J genes are TRBV18 and TRBJ1-1; TRBD1 aligns across 8 bases. The junction had 7 bases not matched to a gene; V was cut back by 3 bases and J by 1 base. This CDR3 has 16 amino acids. Per the germline V gene, CDR1 is KGHSH and CDR2 is LQKENI.

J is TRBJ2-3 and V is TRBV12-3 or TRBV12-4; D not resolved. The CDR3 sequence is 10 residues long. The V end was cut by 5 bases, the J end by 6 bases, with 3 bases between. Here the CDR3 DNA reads TGTGCCAGCAGTAGCGATACGCAGTATTTT. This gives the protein CASSSDTQYF.

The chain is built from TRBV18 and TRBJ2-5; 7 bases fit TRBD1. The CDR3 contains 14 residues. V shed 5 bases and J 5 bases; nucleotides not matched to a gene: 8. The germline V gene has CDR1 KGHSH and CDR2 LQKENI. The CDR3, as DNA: TGTGCCAGCTCAAAAGGGACAGCAGGGGAGACCCAGTACTTC. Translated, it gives CASSKGTAGETQYF. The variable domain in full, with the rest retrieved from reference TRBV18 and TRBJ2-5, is NAGVMQNPRHLVRRRGQEARLRCSPMKGHSHVYWYRQLPEEGLKFMVYLQKENIIDESGMPKERFSAEFPKEGPSILRIQQVVRGDSAAYFCASSKGTAGETQYFGPGTRLLVL.

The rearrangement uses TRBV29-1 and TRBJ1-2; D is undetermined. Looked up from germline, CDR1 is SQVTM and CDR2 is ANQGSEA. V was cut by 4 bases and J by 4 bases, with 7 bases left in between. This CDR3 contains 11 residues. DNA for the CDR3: TGCAGCGTTGTCGACACCTATGGCTACACCTTC. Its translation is CSVVDTYGYTF.

The CDR3 here is CAWSLPYRAVSSGANVLTF. The CDR3 coding sequence is TGTGCCTGGAGTTTACCGTACAGGGCCGTTTCCTCTGGGGCCAACGTCCTGACTTTC. The chain recombines TRBV30 with TRBJ2-6; D might be TRBD1 (6 bases). This CDR3 is built from 19 residues. Trimming left V 2 bases short and J 0 bases short, with 20 bases between. From germline, CDR1 is GTSNPN and CDR2 SVGIG (reference sequence). Full variable domain (missing parts from reference TRBV30 and TRBJ2-6): SQTIHQWPATLVQPVGSPLSLECTVEGTSNPNLYWYRQAAGRGLQLLFYSVGIGQISSEVPQNLSASRPQDRQFILSSKKLLLSDSGFYLCAWSLPYRAVSSGANVLTFGAGSRLTVL.

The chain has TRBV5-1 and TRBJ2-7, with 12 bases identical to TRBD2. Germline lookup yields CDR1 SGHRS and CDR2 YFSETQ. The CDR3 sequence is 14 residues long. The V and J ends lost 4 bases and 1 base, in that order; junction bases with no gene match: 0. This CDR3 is CASSGLAGSYEQYF. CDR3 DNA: TGCGCCAGCAGCGGACTAGCGGGGTCCTACGAGCAGTACTTC.

In DNA form, the CDR3 reads TGTGCCAGCAGTGATTCAGCGGGACCTCATGAGCAGTTCTTC. It codes for CASSDSAGPHEQFF. The genes are TRBV25-1 and TRBJ2-1; TRBD2 matches 7 bases. The junction had 7 bases not matched to a gene; V was cut back by 3 bases and J by 8 bases. This CDR3 is 14 amino acids long. Germline V gives CDR1 MGHDK, CDR2 SYGVNS. Supplemented by reference TRBV25-1 and TRBJ2-1, the full variable domain reads EADIYQTPRYLVIGTGKKITLECSQTMGHDKMYWYQQDPGMELHLIHYSYGVNSTEKGDLSSESTVSRIRTEHFPLTLESARPSHTSQYLCASSDSAGPHEQFFGPGTRLTVL.

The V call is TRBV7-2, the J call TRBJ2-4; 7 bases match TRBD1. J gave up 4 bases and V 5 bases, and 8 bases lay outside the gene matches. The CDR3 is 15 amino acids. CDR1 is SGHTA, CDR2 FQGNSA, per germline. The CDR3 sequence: CASSPNRGQKNIQYF. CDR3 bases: TGTGCCAGCAGCCCCAATCGGGGACAGAAAAACATTCAGTACTTC.

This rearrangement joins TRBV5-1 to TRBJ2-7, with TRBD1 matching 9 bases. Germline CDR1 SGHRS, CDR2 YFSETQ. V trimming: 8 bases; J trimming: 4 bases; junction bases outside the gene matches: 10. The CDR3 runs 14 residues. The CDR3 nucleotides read TGCGCCAGTACCTCCGGGACAGGGAATTACGAGCAGTACTTC. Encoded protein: CASTSGTGNYEQYF.

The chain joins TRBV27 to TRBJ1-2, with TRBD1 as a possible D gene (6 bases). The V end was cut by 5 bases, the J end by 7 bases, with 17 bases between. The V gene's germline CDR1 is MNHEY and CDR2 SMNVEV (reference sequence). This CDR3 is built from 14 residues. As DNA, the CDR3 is TGTGCCAGCAGTAACCTAGGGGGAGTTAGTGGCTACACCTTC. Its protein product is CASSNLGGVSGYTF.

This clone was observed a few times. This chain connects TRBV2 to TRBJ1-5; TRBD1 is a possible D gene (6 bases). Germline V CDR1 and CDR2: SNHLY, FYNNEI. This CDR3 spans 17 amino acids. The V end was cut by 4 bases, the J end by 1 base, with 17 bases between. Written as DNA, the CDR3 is TGTGCCAGCAGTGGGGACATTCGTCGTGAGAGCAATCAGCCCCAGCATTTT. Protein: CASSGDIRRESNQPQHF.

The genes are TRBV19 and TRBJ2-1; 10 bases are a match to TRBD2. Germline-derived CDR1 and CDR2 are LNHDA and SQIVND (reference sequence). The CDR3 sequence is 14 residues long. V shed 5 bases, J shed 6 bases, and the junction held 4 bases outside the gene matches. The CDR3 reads CASSSRTSGNEQFF. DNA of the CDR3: TGTGCCAGTAGTTCGAGGACTAGCGGCAATGAGCAGTTCTTC.

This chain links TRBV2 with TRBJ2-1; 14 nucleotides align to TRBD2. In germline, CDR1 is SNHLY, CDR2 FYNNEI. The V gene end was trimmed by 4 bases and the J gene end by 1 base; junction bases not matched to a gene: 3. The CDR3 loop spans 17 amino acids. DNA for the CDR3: TGTGCCAGCAGTGGACTAGCGGGAGGGTGGTCCTACAATGAGCAGTTCTTC. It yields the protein CASSGLAGGWSYNEQFF.

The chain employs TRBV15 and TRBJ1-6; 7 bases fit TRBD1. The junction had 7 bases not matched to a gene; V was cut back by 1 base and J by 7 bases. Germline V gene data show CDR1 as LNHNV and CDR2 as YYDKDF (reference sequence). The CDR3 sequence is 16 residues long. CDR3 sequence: CATSRAPRQGNSPLHF. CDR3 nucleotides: TGTGCCACCAGCAGAGCTCCGAGACAGGGAAATTCACCCCTCCACTTT. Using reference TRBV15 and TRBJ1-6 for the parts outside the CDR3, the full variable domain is DAMVIQNPRYQVTQFGKPVTLSCSQTLNHNVMYWYQQKSSQAPKLLFHYYDKDFNNEADTPDNFQSRRPNTSFCFLDIRSPGLGDTAMYLCATSRAPRQGNSPLHFGNGTRLTVT.

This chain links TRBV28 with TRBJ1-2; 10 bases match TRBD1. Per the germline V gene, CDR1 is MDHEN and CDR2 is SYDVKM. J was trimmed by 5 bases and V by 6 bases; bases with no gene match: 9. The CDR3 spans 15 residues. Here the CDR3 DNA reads TGTGCCAGCAGGTCCCTTATGGGACAGGGGTATGGCTACACCTTC. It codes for CASRSLMGQGYGYTF.

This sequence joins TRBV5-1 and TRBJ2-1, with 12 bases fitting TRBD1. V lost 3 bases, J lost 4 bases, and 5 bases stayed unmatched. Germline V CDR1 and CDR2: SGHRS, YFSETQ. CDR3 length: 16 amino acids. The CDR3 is CASSWGQGAVYNEQFF. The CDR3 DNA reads TGCGCCAGCAGCTGGGGACAGGGGGCGGTATACAATGAGCAGTTCTTC.

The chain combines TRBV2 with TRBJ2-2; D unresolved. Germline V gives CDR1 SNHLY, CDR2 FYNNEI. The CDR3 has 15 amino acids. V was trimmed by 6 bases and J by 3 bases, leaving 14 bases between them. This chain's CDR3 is CASRKNQVYTGELFF. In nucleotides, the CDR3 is TGTGCCAGCAGAAAAAATCAGGTGTACACCGGGGAGCTGTTTTTT.

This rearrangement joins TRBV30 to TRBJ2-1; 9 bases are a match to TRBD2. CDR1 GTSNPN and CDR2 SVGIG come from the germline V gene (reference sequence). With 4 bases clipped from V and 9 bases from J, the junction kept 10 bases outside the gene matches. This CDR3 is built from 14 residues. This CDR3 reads CAWTQGSGSFEQFF. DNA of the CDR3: TGTGCCTGGACCCAGGGTAGCGGGAGTTTTGAGCAGTTCTTC.

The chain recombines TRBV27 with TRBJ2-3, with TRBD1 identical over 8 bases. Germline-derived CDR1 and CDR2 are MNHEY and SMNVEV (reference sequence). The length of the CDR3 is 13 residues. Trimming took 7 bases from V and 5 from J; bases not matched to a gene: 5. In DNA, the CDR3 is TGTGCCAGCACCCTTACAGGGGGAGATACGCAGTATTTT. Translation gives CASTLTGGDTQYF.

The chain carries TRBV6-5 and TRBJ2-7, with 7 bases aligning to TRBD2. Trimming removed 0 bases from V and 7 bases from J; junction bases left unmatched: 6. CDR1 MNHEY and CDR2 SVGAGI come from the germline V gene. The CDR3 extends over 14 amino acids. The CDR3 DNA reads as TGTGCCAGCAGTTACTCCCCGGGAGGTTATGAGCAGTACTTC. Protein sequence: CASSYSPGGYEQYF.

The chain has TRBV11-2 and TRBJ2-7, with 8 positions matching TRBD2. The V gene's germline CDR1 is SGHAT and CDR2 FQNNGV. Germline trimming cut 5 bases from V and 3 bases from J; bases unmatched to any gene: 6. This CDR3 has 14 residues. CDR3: CASSTGLANYEQYF. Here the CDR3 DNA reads TGTGCCAGCAGCACAGGACTAGCCAACTACGAGCAGTACTTC.